These 12 T cell receptor beta chains were all obtained from the same sample, sequenced in a study of control samples from healthy donors and cancer patients. TCRdb's table, derived via immunoSEQ multiplex PCR, lists solely in-frame clones and lacks some. The sample lists about 140,000 clones; approximately 92% were seen once. The specimen was blood. These receptors were collected from a man aged 30 to 45 in good health.

In this sample, this clone is medium-sized. This chain uses TRBV5-6 with TRBJ1-4; 8 bases line up with TRBD1. V gave up 1 base and J gave up 3 bases; unmatched junction bases: 5. Germline V gives CDR1 SGHDT, CDR2 YYEEEE. The CDR3 runs 16 residues. This CDR3 is CASSLLRQGSNEKLFF. DNA for the CDR3: TGTGCCAGCAGCTTGTTGAGACAGGGGTCTAATGAAAAACTGTTTTTT. Using reference TRBV5-6 and TRBJ1-4 for the parts outside the CDR3, the full variable domain is DAGVTQSPTHLIKTRGQQVTLRCSPKSGHDTVSWYQQALGQGPQFIFQYYEEEERQRGNFPDRFSGHQFPNYSSELNVNALLLGDSALYLCASSLLRQGSNEKLFFGSGTQLSVL.

This chain connects TRBV5-6 to TRBJ1-6; D not certain. Trimming took 3 bases from V and 6 from J, leaving 13 bases between them. The CDR3 loop spans 15 amino acids. Germline V gene data show CDR1 as SGHDT and CDR2 as YYEEEE. The CDR3 spells CASSSLTVINSPLHF. The CDR3 DNA is TGTGCCAGCAGCTCACTAACTGTGATTAATTCACCCCTCCACTTT.

This clone was counted once. The rearrangement joins TRBV5-6 to TRBJ1-5; 7 nucleotides agree with TRBD1. Germline V gene sequence: CDR1 SGHDT, CDR2 YYEEEE. The V gene end was trimmed by 4 bases and the J gene end by 2 bases; junction bases not matched to a gene: 6. This CDR3 is built from 15 residues. The CDR3 bases are TGTGCCAGCAGCCTGACAGGGAGAGGCAATCAGCCCCAGCATTTT. Its translation is CASSLTGRGNQPQHF.

This rearrangement joins TRBV28 to TRBJ1-4; no clear D gene. V lost 6 bases to trimming and J lost 0 bases, with 17 bases between them. Germline CDR1 MDHEN, CDR2 SYDVKM. The CDR3 totals 17 residues. CDR3 nucleotide sequence: TGTGCCAGCAGCCTCCCCCCGCCTTCTGCAACTAATGAAAAACTGTTTTTT. Translation gives CASSLPPPSATNEKLFF.

The genes are TRBV29-1 and TRBJ2-7, with TRBD1 matching 10 bases. V dropped 4 bases and J dropped 7; count of bases not matched to a gene: 16. Germline V gives CDR1 SQVTM, CDR2 ANQGSEA. The CDR3 has 16 residues. The CDR3 is CSVVPGQGNGMGEQYF. CDR3 DNA: TGCAGCGTTGTCCCGGGACAGGGGAATGGGATGGGGGAGCAGTACTTC.

V usage is TRBV2 and J usage is TRBJ1-4; 9 bases are shared with TRBD1. The CDR3 sequence is 19 residues long. V trimming: 6 bases; J trimming: 8 bases; junction bases outside the gene matches: 22. Germline V gene lookup returns CDR1 SNHLY and CDR2 FYNNEI. CDR3 nucleotides: TGTGCCAGCAGACACCGTCCGGGACAGGGCTGGGGGAACAAAGAAAAACTGTTTTTT. Translating gives CASRHRPGQGWGNKEKLFF.

This clone has a handful of counts. J is TRBJ1-5 and V is TRBV19; unclear D gene. From germline, CDR1 is LNHDA and CDR2 SQIVND (reference sequence). With 3 bases removed from V and 4 bases from J, the gap between germline ends came to 10 bases. The CDR3 loop spans 14 amino acids. CDR3 in DNA: TGTGCCAGTAGTATGATGGGGATTAATCAGCCCCAGCATTTT. Amino acid sequence: CASSMMGINQPQHF.

This clone showed up just a few times. The chain carries TRBV2 and TRBJ2-1; either TRBD1 or TRBD2 may supply D (6 bases each). Per the germline V gene, CDR1 is SNHLY and CDR2 is FYNNEI. The CDR3 is 14 amino acids. V was clipped by 7 bases and J by 8 bases, with 18 bases between them. This CDR3 is CASNALRGEDEQFF. For the CDR3, the DNA is TGTGCCAGCAATGCATTGAGGGGGGAGGATGAGCAGTTCTTC. The full variable domain, with the rest looked up from reference TRBV2 and TRBJ2-1, is EPEVTQTPSHQVTQMGQEVILRCVPISNHLYFYWYRQILGQKVEFLVSFYNNEISEKSEIFDDQFSVERPDGSNFTLKIRSTKLEDSAMYFCASNALRGEDEQFFGPGTRLTVL.

The chain employs TRBV5-4 and TRBJ2-7, with D tentatively TRBD2 (6 bases). CDR1 SGHNT and CDR2 YYREEE come from the germline V gene (reference sequence). V was clipped by 4 bases and J by 2 bases, with 16 bases between them. This CDR3 is built from 15 residues. The CDR3 sequence: CASSKGIGSPYEQYF. The CDR3 coding sequence is TGTGCCAGCAGCAAGGGAATCGGGAGTCCCTACGAGCAGTACTTC.

J is TRBJ1-1 and V is TRBV3-1 (or the pseudogene TRBV3-2); 7 bases line up with TRBD1. The germline gives CDR1 LGHDT, CDR2 YNNKEL (reference sequence). The CDR3 runs 14 residues. Losses at the gene ends were 4 bases for V and 5 bases for J; bases not matched to a gene: 7. Written as DNA, the CDR3 is TGTGCCAGCAGCCCTAACAGGGGACAAACTGAAGCTTTCTTT. Its translation: CASSPNRGQTEAFF.

This chain joins TRBV5-1 and TRBJ2-1; D call uncertain. The length of the CDR3 is 11 residues. From germline, CDR1 is SGHRS and CDR2 YFSETQ. The V gene lost 0 bases and the J gene lost 9 bases, with 4 bases spanning the gap. The CDR3 nucleotides are TGCGCCAGCAGCTTGGCCGGTGAGCAGTTCTTC. Amino acids: CASSLAGEQFF. Looking up the rest from reference TRBV5-1 and TRBJ2-1 gives the full variable domain: KAGVTQTPRYLIKTRGQQVTLSCSPISGHRSVSWYQQTPGQGLQFLFEYFSETQRNKGNFPGRFSGRQFSNSRSEMNVSTLELGDSALYLCASSLAGEQFFGPGTRLTVL.

The J gene is TRBJ2-1, the V gene TRBV2, with 7 bases matching TRBD2. The CDR3 is 17 residues long. Germline CDR1 reads SNHLY; CDR2 reads FYNNEI. J gave up 2 bases and V 8 bases, and 15 bases lay outside the gene matches. The CDR3 reads CASPIARGGSAYNEQFF. The CDR3 nucleotides read TGTGCCAGCCCGATCGCGCGGGGCGGGAGCGCCTACAATGAGCAGTTCTTC.